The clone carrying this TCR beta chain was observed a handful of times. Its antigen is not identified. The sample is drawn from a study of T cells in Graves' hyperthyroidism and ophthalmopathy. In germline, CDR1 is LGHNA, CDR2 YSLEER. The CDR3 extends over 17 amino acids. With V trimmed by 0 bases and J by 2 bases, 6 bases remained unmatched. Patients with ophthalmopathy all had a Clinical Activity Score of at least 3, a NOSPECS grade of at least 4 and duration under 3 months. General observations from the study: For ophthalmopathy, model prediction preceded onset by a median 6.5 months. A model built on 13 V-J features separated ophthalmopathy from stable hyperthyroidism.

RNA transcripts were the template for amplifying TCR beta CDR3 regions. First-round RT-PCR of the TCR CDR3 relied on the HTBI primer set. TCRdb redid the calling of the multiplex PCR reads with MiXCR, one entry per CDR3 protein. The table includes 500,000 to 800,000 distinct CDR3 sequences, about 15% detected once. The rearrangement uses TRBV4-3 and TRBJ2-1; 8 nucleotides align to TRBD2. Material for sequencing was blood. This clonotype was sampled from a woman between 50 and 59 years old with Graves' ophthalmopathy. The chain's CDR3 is CASSQEITSGAYNEQFF. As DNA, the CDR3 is TGCGCCAGCAGCCAAGAAATCACTAGCGGCGCCTACAATGAGCAGTTCTTC.